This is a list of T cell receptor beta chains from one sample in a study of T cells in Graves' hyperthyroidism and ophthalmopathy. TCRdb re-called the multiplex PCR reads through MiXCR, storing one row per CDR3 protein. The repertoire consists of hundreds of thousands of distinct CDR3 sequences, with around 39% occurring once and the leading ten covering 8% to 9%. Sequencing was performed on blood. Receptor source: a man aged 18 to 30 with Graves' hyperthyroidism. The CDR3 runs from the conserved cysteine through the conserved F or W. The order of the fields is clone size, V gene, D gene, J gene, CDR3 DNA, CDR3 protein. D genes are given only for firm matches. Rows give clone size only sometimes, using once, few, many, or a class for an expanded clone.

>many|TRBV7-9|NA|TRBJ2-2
TGTGCCAGCAGCTTCGGAACGAACACCGGGGAGCTGTTTTTT
CASSFGTNTGELFF
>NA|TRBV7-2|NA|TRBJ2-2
TGTGCCATCAGTCTAGGCGCCGGCACCGGGGAGCTGTTTTTT
CAISLGAGTGELFF
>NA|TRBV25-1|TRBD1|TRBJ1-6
TGTGCCAGCAGTTATCTGGGAGGGACAGCCTTAAATTCACCCCTCCACTTT
CASSYLGGTALNSPLHF
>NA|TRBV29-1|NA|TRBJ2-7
TGCAGCGTTGCAGGGGGACTAGACGAGCAGTACTTC
CSVAGGLDEQYF
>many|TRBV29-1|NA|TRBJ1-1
TGCAGCGTTGGTACAGAAATTGAAGCTTTCTTT
CSVGTEIEAFF
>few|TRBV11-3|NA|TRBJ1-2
TGTGCCAGCAGCTTAGAGGGCCGCTACACCTTC
CASSLEGRYTF
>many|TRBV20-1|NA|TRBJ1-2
TGCAGTGCTAGCCACGGTTATGGCTACACCTTC
CSASHGYGYTF
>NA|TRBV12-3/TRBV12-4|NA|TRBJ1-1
TGTGCCAGCAGTTTTGACAGCGCTATCACTGAAGCTTTCTTT
CASSFDSAITEAFF
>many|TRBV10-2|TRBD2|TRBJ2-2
TGCGCCAGCAGTGACGCGAGCGGGGGGAACACCGGGGAGCTGTTTTTT
CASSDASGGNTGELFF
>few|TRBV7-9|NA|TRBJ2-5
TGTGCCAGCAGCTCTACGAGGGCCCAGTACTTC
CASSSTRAQYF
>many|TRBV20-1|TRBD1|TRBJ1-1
TGCAGTGCCCGACAGGGGCTTAAGGAAGCTTTCTTT
CSARQGLKEAFF
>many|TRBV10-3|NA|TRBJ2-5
TGTGCCATCAGTGGAGGACTGTCCCGGTACCAAGAGACCCAGTACTTC
CAISGGLSRYQETQYF
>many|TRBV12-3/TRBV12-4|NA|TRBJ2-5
TGTGCCAGCACCCCCGTGGGACAAGAGACCCAGTACTTC
CASTPVGQETQYF
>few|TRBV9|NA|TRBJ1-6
TGTGCCAGCAGCTTGGCCATCGGGGGGCCCAATTCACCCCTCCACTTT
CASSLAIGGPNSPLHF
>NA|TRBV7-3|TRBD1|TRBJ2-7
TGTGCCAGCAGCCGAGGGACAGGGGTAAGGTGGGAGCAGTACTTC
CASSRGTGVRWEQYF
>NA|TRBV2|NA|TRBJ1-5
TGTGCCAGCAGGACCCCTCAGCCCCAGCATTTT
CASRTPQPQHF
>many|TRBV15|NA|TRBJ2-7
TGTGCCACCAGCAGAGATAGGGGGGACGAGCAGTACTTC
CATSRDRGDEQYF
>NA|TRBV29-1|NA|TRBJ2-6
TGCAGCCTGGATTCTGGGGCCAACGTCCTGACTTTC
CSLDSGANVLTF
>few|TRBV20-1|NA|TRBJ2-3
TGCAGTGCAGGGTTATTGGATACGCAGTATTTT
CSAGLLDTQYF
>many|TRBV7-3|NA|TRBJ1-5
TGTGCCAGCAGCCTGCACAGGGCCCCTCAGCCCCAGCATTTT
CASSLHRAPQPQHF
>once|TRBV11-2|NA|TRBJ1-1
TGTGCCAGCAGCTACGGGCCGGCGAACACTGAAGCTTTCTTT
CASSYGPANTEAFF
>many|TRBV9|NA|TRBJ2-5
TGTGCCAGCAGCTACGGGGGCAGGGACCAAGAGACCCAGTACTTC
CASSYGGRDQETQYF
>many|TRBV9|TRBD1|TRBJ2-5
TGTGCCAGCAGCGTAGTCGGGACAGGTCACCAAGAGACCCAGTACTTC
CASSVVGTGHQETQYF
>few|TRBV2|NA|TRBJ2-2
TGTGCCAGCAGTAGCGAGACTAACACCGGGGAGCTGTTTTTT
CASSSETNTGELFF
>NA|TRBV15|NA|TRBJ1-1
TGTGCCAGCAGCCGTCTCTACGGGAACAGTAACACTGAAGCTTTCTTT
CASSRLYGNSNTEAFF
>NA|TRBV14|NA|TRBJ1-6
TGTGCCAGCTCGGGGGGGGGGCTGTCACCCCTCCACTTT
CASSGGGLSPLHF
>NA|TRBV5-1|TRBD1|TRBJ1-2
TGCGCCAGCAGCTCCACAGGGGCGGACTATGGCTACACCTTC
CASSSTGADYGYTF
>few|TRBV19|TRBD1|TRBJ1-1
TGTGCCAGTAGTACCATGACAGGGGGCACCACTGAAGCTTTCTTT
CASSTMTGGTTEAFF
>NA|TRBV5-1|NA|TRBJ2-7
TGCGCCAGCAGCTTGGACCGGACAGATCCTTACTTC
CASSLDRTDPYF
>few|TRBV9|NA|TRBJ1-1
TGTGCCAGCAGCGCGAACAGTAACACTGAAGCTTTCTTT
CASSANSNTEAFF